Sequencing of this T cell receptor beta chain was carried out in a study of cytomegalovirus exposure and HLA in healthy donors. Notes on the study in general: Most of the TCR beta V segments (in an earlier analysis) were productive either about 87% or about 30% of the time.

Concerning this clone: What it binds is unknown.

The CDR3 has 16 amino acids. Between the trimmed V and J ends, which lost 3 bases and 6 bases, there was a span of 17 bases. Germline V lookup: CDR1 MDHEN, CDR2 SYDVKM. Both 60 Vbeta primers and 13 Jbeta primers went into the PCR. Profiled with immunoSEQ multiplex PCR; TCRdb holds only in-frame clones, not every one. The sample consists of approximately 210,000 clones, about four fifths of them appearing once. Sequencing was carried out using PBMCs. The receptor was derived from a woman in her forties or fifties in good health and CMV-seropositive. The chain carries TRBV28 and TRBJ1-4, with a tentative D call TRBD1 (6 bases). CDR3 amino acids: CASSFRDTIRDEKLFF. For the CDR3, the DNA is TGTGCCAGCAGTTTTCGGGACACGATAAGGGATGAAAAACTGTTTTTT.